Listed below are T cell receptor beta chains from one sample, sequenced in a study of blood T cell repertoires in COVID-19. The assay was immunoSEQ multiplex PCR, and TCRdb's table has in-frame clones only and misses some. The sample consists of roughly 350,000 clones, 75% to 90% of them appearing once. Material: peripheral blood. The source of these receptors is a woman aged 18 to 35 with acute or convalescent COVID-19. The CDR3 runs from the conserved cysteine through the conserved F or W. Each record gives: V gene, D gene, CDR3 length, J gene, clone size, CDR3 protein, CDR3 DNA. The D gene is left open where the match is weak. Expanded clones are given a class, and other clones once, few, many or no size at all.

v_gene: TRBV6-5
d_gene: NA
len: 14
j_gene: TRBJ2-7
abundance: few
CDR3aa: CASSYSAGSYEQYF
CDR3nt: TGTGCCAGCAGTTACTCGGCAGGCTCCTACGAGCAGTACTTC

v_gene: TRBV5-5
d_gene: TRBD1
len: 14
j_gene: TRBJ1-2
abundance: NA
CDR3aa: CASGAGTGDYGYTF
CDR3nt: TGTGCCAGCGGCGCCGGGACAGGGGACTATGGCTACACCTTC

v_gene: TRBV4-1
d_gene: TRBD2
len: 15
j_gene: TRBJ2-1
abundance: NA
CDR3aa: CASRYSGTLYNEQFF
CDR3nt: TGCGCCAGCAGATACAGCGGGACCCTCTACAATGAGCAGTTCTTC

v_gene: TRBV28
d_gene: NA
len: 11
j_gene: TRBJ1-2
abundance: few
CDR3aa: CASGTPYGYTF
CDR3nt: TGTGCCAGCGGGACACCCTATGGCTACACCTTC

v_gene: TRBV5-5
d_gene: NA
len: 13
j_gene: TRBJ1-1
abundance: NA
CDR3aa: CASSPTGSSEAFF
CDR3nt: TGTGCCAGCAGCCCTACAGGGAGTTCTGAAGCTTTCTTT

v_gene: TRBV30
d_gene: NA
len: 15
j_gene: TRBJ1-6
abundance: NA
CDR3aa: CAWSLGTQYNSPLHF
CDR3nt: TGTGCCTGGAGCCTCGGGACACAATATAATTCACCCCTCCACTTT

v_gene: TRBV12-3/TRBV12-4
d_gene: NA
len: 12
j_gene: TRBJ1-1
abundance: NA
CDR3aa: CASRKGYTEAFF
CDR3nt: TGTGCCAGCAGAAAGGGGTACACTGAAGCTTTCTTT

v_gene: TRBV27
d_gene: TRBD1
len: 15
j_gene: TRBJ2-5
abundance: NA
CDR3aa: CASSQGGQGKETQYF
CDR3nt: TGTGCCAGCAGCCAGGGCGGACAGGGTAAAGAGACCCAGTACTTC

v_gene: TRBV13
d_gene: TRBD2
len: 16
j_gene: TRBJ2-7
abundance: NA
CDR3aa: CASSWGSSGSAYEQYF
CDR3nt: TGTGCCAGCAGCTGGGGATCTAGCGGGAGCGCCTACGAGCAGTACTTC

v_gene: TRBV27
d_gene: NA
len: 15
j_gene: TRBJ1-1
abundance: NA
CDR3aa: CASSGTQGPRSEAFF
CDR3nt: TGTGCCAGCAGTGGCACACAGGGTCCGAGGTCTGAAGCTTTCTTT

v_gene: TRBV5-4
d_gene: TRBD1
len: 16
j_gene: TRBJ2-1
abundance: NA
CDR3aa: CASSPTGRMTYNEQFF
CDR3nt: TGTGCCAGCAGCCCGACAGGGAGAATGACCTACAATGAGCAGTTCTTC

v_gene: TRBV21-1
d_gene: NA
len: 18
j_gene: TRBJ1-1
abundance: NA
CDR3aa: CASCAQGEREREQTEAFF
CDR3nt: TGTGCCAGCTGCGCCCAGGGGGAAAGGGAGAGAGAACAGACTGAAGCTTTCTTT

v_gene: TRBV28
d_gene: NA
len: 14
j_gene: TRBJ1-1
abundance: NA
CDR3aa: CASSLLRPNTEAFF
CDR3nt: TGTGCCAGCAGTTTATTGCGTCCGAACACTGAAGCTTTCTTT

v_gene: TRBV13
d_gene: TRBD1
len: 16
j_gene: TRBJ2-1
abundance: NA
CDR3aa: CASSLGRDRGHTEQFF
CDR3nt: TGTGCCAGCAGCTTAGGCCGGGACAGGGGGCACACTGAGCAGTTCTTC

v_gene: TRBV6-5
d_gene: TRBD1
len: 16
j_gene: TRBJ1-4
abundance: NA
CDR3aa: CASSWTGLTTNEKLFF
CDR3nt: TGTGCCAGCAGTTGGACAGGCTTAACCACTAATGAAAAACTGTTTTTT

v_gene: TRBV3-1/TRBV3-2
d_gene: NA
len: 15
j_gene: TRBJ1-3
abundance: once
CDR3aa: CASSQERRDGNTIYF
CDR3nt: TGTGCCAGCAGCCAAGAGAGGCGGGATGGAAACACCATATATTTT

v_gene: TRBV18
d_gene: TRBD1
len: 15
j_gene: TRBJ1-2
abundance: few
CDR3aa: CASSPWTGANYGYTF
CDR3nt: TGTGCCAGCTCACCATGGACAGGAGCTAACTATGGCTACACCTTC

v_gene: TRBV5-1
d_gene: NA
len: 12
j_gene: TRBJ2-7
abundance: NA
CDR3aa: CASSWNGEVQYF
CDR3nt: TGCGCCAGCAGCTGGAACGGGGAAGTGCAGTACTTC

v_gene: TRBV30
d_gene: NA
len: 17
j_gene: TRBJ1-5
abundance: NA
CDR3aa: CAWSSRRTVSSNQPQHF
CDR3nt: TGTGCCTGGAGTAGCCGTCGGACAGTCTCTAGCAATCAGCCCCAGCATTTT

v_gene: TRBV5-1
d_gene: TRBD2
len: 12
j_gene: TRBJ2-7
abundance: NA
CDR3aa: CASTRTGGEQYF
CDR3nt: TGCGCCAGCACCCGAACGGGGGGCGAGCAGTACTTC

v_gene: TRBV29-1
d_gene: NA
len: 14
j_gene: TRBJ1-5
abundance: few
CDR3aa: CSVASGGSNQPQHF
CDR3nt: TGCAGCGTTGCATCGGGGGGCAGCAATCAGCCCCAGCATTTT

v_gene: TRBV6-5
d_gene: TRBD1
len: 13
j_gene: TRBJ1-2
abundance: NA
CDR3aa: CASRGQGASGYTF
CDR3nt: TGTGCCAGCAGAGGACAGGGGGCGAGCGGCTACACCTTC

v_gene: TRBV28
d_gene: NA
len: 15
j_gene: TRBJ1-2
abundance: many
CDR3aa: CASYSPSIQGGGYTF
CDR3nt: TGTGCCAGCTATTCACCCTCAATACAGGGAGGGGGCTACACCTTC

v_gene: TRBV6-6
d_gene: NA
len: 15
j_gene: TRBJ1-1
abundance: NA
CDR3aa: CASSYSPGFDTEAFF
CDR3nt: TGTGCCAGCAGTTACTCGCCGGGTTTCGACACTGAAGCTTTCTTT

v_gene: TRBV29-1
d_gene: TRBD2
len: 14
j_gene: TRBJ2-3
abundance: NA
CDR3aa: CSALAGATTDTQYF
CDR3nt: TGCAGCGCGCTAGCGGGGGCGACCACAGATACGCAGTATTTT

v_gene: TRBV19
d_gene: TRBD1
len: 13
j_gene: TRBJ1-4
abundance: NA
CDR3aa: CASSRGTEEKLFF
CDR3nt: TGTGCCAGTAGTAGAGGGACAGAAGAAAAACTGTTTTTT

v_gene: TRBV7-9
d_gene: NA
len: 14
j_gene: TRBJ2-2
abundance: NA
CDR3aa: CASKAGTNTGELFF
CDR3nt: TGTGCCAGCAAGGCAGGAACGAACACCGGGGAGCTGTTTTTT

v_gene: TRBV6-5
d_gene: NA
len: 13
j_gene: TRBJ1-1
abundance: once
CDR3aa: CATLTSPGTEAFF
CDR3nt: TGTGCCACCCTAACCTCGCCAGGCACTGAAGCTTTCTTT

v_gene: TRBV14
d_gene: NA
len: 15
j_gene: TRBJ1-4
abundance: NA
CDR3aa: CASRRGREWDEKLFF
CDR3nt: TGTGCCAGCAGACGCGGGCGGGAATGGGATGAAAAACTGTTTTTT

v_gene: TRBV11-2
d_gene: NA
len: 14
j_gene: TRBJ2-3
abundance: NA
CDR3aa: CASSFGVGGDTQYF
CDR3nt: TGTGCCAGCAGCTTCGGGGTTGGTGGAGATACGCAGTATTTT

v_gene: TRBV10-2
d_gene: TRBD2
len: 16
j_gene: TRBJ2-3
abundance: NA
CDR3aa: CASSPREVISTDTQYF
CDR3nt: TGCGCCAGCTCCCCGCGGGAGGTAATAAGCACAGATACGCAGTATTTT

v_gene: TRBV19
d_gene: TRBD1
len: 13
j_gene: TRBJ1-5
abundance: once
CDR3aa: CASSMTGYQPQHF
CDR3nt: TGTGCCAGTAGTATGACAGGGTATCAGCCCCAGCATTTT

v_gene: TRBV7-6
d_gene: NA
len: 15
j_gene: TRBJ1-3
abundance: NA
CDR3aa: CASSLTGSPGNTIYF
CDR3nt: TGTGCCAGCAGCCTCACAGGGTCCCCTGGAAACACCATATATTTT

v_gene: TRBV5-4
d_gene: NA
len: 15
j_gene: TRBJ2-3
abundance: NA
CDR3aa: CASSLGQYSTDTQYF
CDR3nt: TGTGCCAGCAGCTTAGGACAGTATAGCACAGATACGCAGTATTTT

v_gene: TRBV16
d_gene: NA
len: 15
j_gene: TRBJ1-6
abundance: NA
CDR3aa: CASSQYVTGQLPLHF
CDR3nt: TGTGCCAGCAGCCAATACGTAACGGGACAATTACCCCTCCACTTT